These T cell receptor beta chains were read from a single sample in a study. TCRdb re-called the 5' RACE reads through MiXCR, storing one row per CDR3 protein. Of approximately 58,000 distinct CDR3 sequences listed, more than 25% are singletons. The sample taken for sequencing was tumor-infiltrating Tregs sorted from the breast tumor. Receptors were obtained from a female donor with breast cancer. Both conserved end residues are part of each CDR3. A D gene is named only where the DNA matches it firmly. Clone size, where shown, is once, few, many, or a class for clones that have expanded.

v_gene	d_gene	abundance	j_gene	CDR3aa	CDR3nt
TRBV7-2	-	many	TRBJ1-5	CASSLHTDQPQHF	TGTGCCAGCAGCTTACACACGGACCAGCCCCAGCATTTT
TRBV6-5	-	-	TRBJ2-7	CASSLDPDPTYEQYF	TGTGCCAGCAGTTTAGACCCGGACCCTACCTACGAGCAGTACTTC
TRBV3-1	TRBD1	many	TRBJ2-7	CASSPRTTGETYEQYF	TGTGCCAGCAGCCCAAGGACAACAGGGGAGACCTACGAGCAGTACTTC
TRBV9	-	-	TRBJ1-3	CASSAGLSGNTIYF	TGTGCCAGCAGCGCGGGGCTCTCTGGAAACACCATATATTTT
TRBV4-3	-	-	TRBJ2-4	CASSQDLASLSYF	TGTGCCAGCAGCCAGGACTTAGCAAGCCTAAGCTACTTC
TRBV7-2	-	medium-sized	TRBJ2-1	CASSLGLGPYNEQFF	TGTGCCAGCAGCTTAGGACTAGGTCCCTACAATGAGCAGTTCTTC
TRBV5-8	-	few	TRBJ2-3	CASREGRPDTQYF	TGTGCCAGCAGGGAGGGACGGCCCGATACGCAGTATTTT
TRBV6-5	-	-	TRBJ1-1	CASSYDRKTEAFF	TGTGCCAGCAGCTACGACAGGAAAACTGAAGCTTTCTTT
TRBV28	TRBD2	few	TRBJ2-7	CASRPPGLTFYEQYF	TGTGCCAGCAGACCACCGGGACTAACTTTTTACGAGCAGTACTTC
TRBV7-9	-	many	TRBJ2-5	CASSLGRETQYF	TGTGCCAGCAGCTTAGGGAGGGAGACCCAGTACTTC
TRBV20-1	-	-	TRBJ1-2	CSAIHGANYGYTF	TGCAGTGCCATTCATGGAGCGAACTATGGCTACACCTTC
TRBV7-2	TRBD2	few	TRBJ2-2	CASSSHVPGLAGLTGELFF	TGTGCCAGCAGCTCCCACGTCCCGGGACTAGCGGGGCTGACCGGGGAGCTGTTTTTT
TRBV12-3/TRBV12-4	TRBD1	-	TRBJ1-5	CASSFQGGSQPQHF	TGTGCCAGCAGCTTCCAGGGGGGCTCTCAGCCCCAGCATTTT
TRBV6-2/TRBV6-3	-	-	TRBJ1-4	CACSFDDNSKLFF	TGTGCCTGCAGCTTCGACGACAATTCGAAACTGTTTTTT
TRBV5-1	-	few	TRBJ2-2	CASGTAAGELFF	TGCGCCAGCGGTACAGCGGCCGGGGAGCTGTTTTTT
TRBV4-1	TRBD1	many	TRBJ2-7	CASSRIQGYSYEQYF	TGCGCCAGCAGCCGAATACAGGGGTATTCCTACGAGCAGTACTTC
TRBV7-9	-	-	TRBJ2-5	CASSPQGETQYF	TGTGCCAGCAGCCCCCAGGGGGAGACCCAGTACTTC
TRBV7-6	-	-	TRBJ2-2	CASSFLGGETGELFF	TGTGCCAGCAGCTTCTTGGGCGGGGAAACCGGGGAGCTGTTTTTT
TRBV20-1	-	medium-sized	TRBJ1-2	CSARTETNYGYTF	TGCAGTGCTAGGACAGAGACTAACTATGGCTACACCTTC
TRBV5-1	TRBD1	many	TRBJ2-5	CASSPAGGQETQYF	TGCGCCAGCAGCCCGGCAGGGGGTCAAGAGACCCAGTACTTC
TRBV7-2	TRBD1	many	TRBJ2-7	CASSLSGTDNYEQYF	TGTGCCAGCAGCTTATCCGGGACAGATAACTACGAGCAGTACTTC
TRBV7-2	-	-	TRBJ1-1	CASSLGQSGVEKAFF	TGTGCCAGCAGCTTGGGGCAGTCAGGGGTGGAGAAAGCTTTCTTT
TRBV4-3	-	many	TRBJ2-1	CASSQDERGSSYNEQFF	TGCGCCAGCAGCCAAGACGAACGGGGGAGCTCCTACAATGAGCAGTTCTTC
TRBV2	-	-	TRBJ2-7	CASSQGHEQYF	TGTGCCAGCAGTCAGGGCCACGAGCAGTACTTC
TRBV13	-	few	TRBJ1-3	CASSVTAGNTIYF	TGTGCCAGCAGCGTGACAGCCGGAAACACCATATATTTT
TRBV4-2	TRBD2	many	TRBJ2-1	CASSLEPSGTYNEQFF	TGTGCCAGCAGCCTAGAACCTAGCGGGACCTACAATGAGCAGTTCTTC
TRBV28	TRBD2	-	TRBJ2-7	CASGLSRSGRKYEQYF	TGTGCCAGCGGTTTATCCCGTAGCGGGAGGAAGTACGAGCAGTACTTC
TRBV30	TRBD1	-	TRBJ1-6	CAWAGDRGNSPLHF	TGTGCCTGGGCGGGAGACAGGGGTAATTCACCCCTCCACTTT
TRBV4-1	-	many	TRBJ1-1	CASSQGRGLNTEAFF	TGCGCCAGCAGCCAAGGGAGGGGTTTGAACACTGAAGCTTTCTTT
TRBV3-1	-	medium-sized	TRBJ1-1	CASSQGRGTEAFF	TGTGCCAGCAGCCAAGGAAGGGGCACTGAAGCTTTCTTT
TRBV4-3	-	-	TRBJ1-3	CASSQEGRVAGNTIYF	TGTGCCAGCAGCCAAGAAGGCAGGGTAGCTGGAAACACCATATATTTT
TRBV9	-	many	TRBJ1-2	CASSVDGSFYGYTF	TGTGCCAGCAGCGTAGATGGATCCTTCTATGGCTACACCTTC
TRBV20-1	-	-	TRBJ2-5	CSAPMIRALQETQYF	TGCAGTGCTCCCATGATCCGGGCTCTCCAAGAGACCCAGTACTTC
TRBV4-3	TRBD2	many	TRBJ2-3	CASSQRGGAGGSTDTQYF	TGCGCCAGCAGCCAAAGGGGGGGAGCGGGGGGCAGCACAGATACGCAGTATTTT
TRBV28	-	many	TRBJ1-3	CASSPPGGSLTGNTIYF	TGTGCCAGCAGTCCCCCTGGAGGGTCACTCACTGGAAACACCATATATTTT
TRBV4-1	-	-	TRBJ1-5	CASSQGLSQPQQF	TGCGCCAGCAGCCAAGGACTTTCTCAGCCCCAGCAGTTT
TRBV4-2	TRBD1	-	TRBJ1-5	CASSQETGSRPQHF	TGTGCCAGCAGCCAAGAGACAGGGTCACGGCCCCAGCACTTT
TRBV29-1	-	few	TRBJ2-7	CSVEDGANEQYF	TGCAGCGTCGAGGACGGGGCCAACGAGCAGTACTTC
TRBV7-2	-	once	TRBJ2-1	CASSLMGGNEQFF	TGTGCCAGCAGCTTAATGGGCGGGAATGAGCAGTTCTTC
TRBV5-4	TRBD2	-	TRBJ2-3	CASSFSGGHTDTQYF	TGTGCCAGCAGCTTCAGCGGGGGCCACACAGATACGCAGTATTTT
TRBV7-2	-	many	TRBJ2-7	CASSWGRGEQYF	TGTGCCAGCAGCTGGGGCCGGGGCGAGCAGTACTTC
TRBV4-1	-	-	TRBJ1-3	CASSQVMGASLGNTIYF	TGCGCCAGCAGCCAAGTGATGGGGGCCTCCCTTGGAAACACCATATATTTT
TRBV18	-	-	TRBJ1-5	CASSPAGFNQPQHF	TGTGCCAGCTCACCAGCAGGCTTCAATCAGCCCCAGCATTTT
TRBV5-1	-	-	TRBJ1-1	CASRSGQINTEAFF	TGCGCCAGCAGATCCGGACAGATCAACACTGAAGCTTTCTTT
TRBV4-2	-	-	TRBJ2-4	CASSLGARDTQNIQYF	TGTGCCAGCAGCCTAGGGGCGCGGGACACCCAAAACATTCAGTACTTC